The rows below give T cell receptor beta chains drawn from one sample of a study of OX40 agonist ivuxolimab in advanced cancers. Clones were sequenced by immunoSEQ multiplex PCR, and TCRdb holds only the in-frame ones, with some missing. The sample carries some 70,000 clones, 80% to 95% recorded once. Sequencing was performed on CD4+ or CD8+ T cells sorted from blood, taken in a trial of the OX40 agonist ivuxolimab. Receptor source: an adult with an advanced solid tumor such as melanoma, head and neck, liver or kidney cancer. The CDR3 runs from the conserved cysteine through the conserved F or W. D genes are given only for firm matches. Clone size is stated in some rows and not others, as once, few, many or a class when expanded.

d_gene,len,abundance,j_gene,v_gene,CDR3nt,CDR3aa
-,13,-,TRBJ2-1,TRBV5-1,TGCGCCAGCACCATCGGGGATGGGGATGAGCAGTTCTTC,CASTIGDGDEQFF
-,17,-,TRBJ2-2,TRBV28,TGTGCCAGCAGTTTATGGGGGCTCGGGTCGGGTCCCGGGGAGCTGTTTTTT,CASSLWGLGSGPGELFF
TRBD2,13,-,TRBJ2-2,TRBV29-1,TGCAGCGTTGGGGAGGGGAACACCGGGGAGCTGTTTTTT,CSVGEGNTGELFF
TRBD2,13,-,TRBJ2-7,TRBV2,TGTGCCAGCAGCGGGACTAGCGGCTACGAGCAGTACTTC,CASSGTSGYEQYF
TRBD2,18,-,TRBJ2-5,TRBV7-2,TGTGCCAGCAGCCGAACCTCCCTACTAGCGGGGGGGGTAGAGACCCAGTACTTC,CASSRTSLLAGGVETQYF
-,16,-,TRBJ2-7,TRBV5-4,TGTGCCAGCAGCTTGGGACCGGGACGGCCCTCGGGGGAGCAGTACTTC,CASSLGPGRPSGEQYF
TRBD1,15,-,TRBJ1-6,TRBV19,TGTGCCAGTAGATCCGGGACAGGGGGTAATTCACCCCTCCACTTT,CASRSGTGGNSPLHF
-,11,-,TRBJ2-1,TRBV2,TGTGCCAGCAGTGAGGCGGTCGAGCAGTTCTTC,CASSEAVEQFF
TRBD2,16,-,TRBJ2-2,TRBV10-3,TGTGCCATCAGTGGAGAAGCGGGAGGGCCCACCGGGGAGCTGTTTTTT,CAISGEAGGPTGELFF
TRBD2,20,-,TRBJ2-1,TRBV4-2,TGTGCCAGCAGCCAAGGATTGGGGGGACTAGCGGGAGGGCCGTACAATGAGCAGTTCTTC,CASSQGLGGLAGGPYNEQFF
-,14,-,TRBJ2-1,TRBV19,TGTGCCAGTAGTATGGGGAGATCCTACAATGAGCAGTTCTTC,CASSMGRSYNEQFF
-,12,-,TRBJ2-1,TRBV7-2,TGTGCCAGCAGCTACACGCCCAGTGAGCAGTTCTTC,CASSYTPSEQFF
-,15,-,TRBJ1-2,TRBV21-1,TGTGCCAGCAGCAGACCGCAGGGGGATAACTATGGCTACACCTTC,CASSRPQGDNYGYTF
-,14,once,TRBJ1-1,TRBV5-5,TGTGCCAGCAGCTTTTACAGGGTGAGCACTGAAGCTTTCTTT,CASSFYRVSTEAFF
-,16,-,TRBJ1-6,TRBV21-1,TGTGCCAGCAGCATCTACCAGGGGGCACGGAATTCACCCCTCCACTTT,CASSIYQGARNSPLHF
-,13,-,TRBJ1-2,TRBV19,TGTGCCAGTAGACAGGGACCTATTGATGGCTACACCTTC,CASRQGPIDGYTF
-,15,-,TRBJ2-7,TRBV5-1,TGCGCCAGCAGCTTGGCGGCGGGGCTATCCTACGAGCAGTACTTC,CASSLAAGLSYEQYF
-,15,-,TRBJ2-5,TRBV15,TGTGCCACCAGCAGAGGAGGGGACAACCAAGAGACCCAGTACTTC,CATSRGGDNQETQYF
-,16,-,TRBJ2-5,TRBV5-1,TGCGCCAGCAGCCCAGGAAGTCGGAGTGGGGAAGAGACCCAGTACTTC,CASSPGSRSGEETQYF
TRBD2,16,-,TRBJ2-1,TRBV11-2,TGTGCCAGCAGCTTCATTCGGGCGGGAGGAAACAATGAGCAGTTCTTC,CASSFIRAGGNNEQFF
-,15,-,TRBJ2-1,TRBV14,TGTGCCAGCAGCCAGGGGGCAGGGCCTTACAATGAGCAGTTCTTC,CASSQGAGPYNEQFF
-,15,-,TRBJ1-1,TRBV9,TGTGCCAGCAGCGCTTCCGGGACCCCGGACGCTGAAGCTTTCTTT,CASSASGTPDAEAFF
-,14,-,TRBJ2-7,TRBV10-3,TGTGCCATCAGTGATTTTCTAGCGCCGGGCGAGCAGTACTTC,CAISDFLAPGEQYF
TRBD2,18,-,TRBJ2-3,TRBV7-8,TGTGCCAGCAGCTTAACAGCGGGGGGCCGTTTTGGCACAGATACGCAGTATTTT,CASSLTAGGRFGTDTQYF
-,13,-,TRBJ1-2,TRBV28,TGTGCCAGCAGGGGAGGGTTGTGGGGTGGCTACACCTTC,CASRGGLWGGYTF
-,14,-,TRBJ1-1,TRBV5-1,TGCGCCAGCAGCCTCGGACAGACGAACACTGAAGCTTTCTTT,CASSLGQTNTEAFF
-,14,-,TRBJ1-4,TRBV5-1,TGCGCCAGCAGCTTTGGAGGGGCTAATGAAAAACTGTTTTTT,CASSFGGANEKLFF
-,15,-,TRBJ2-7,TRBV5-8,TGTGCCAGCAGTTCTCGACGGACCCCTGTGGACGAGCAGTACTTC,CASSSRRTPVDEQYF
-,17,-,TRBJ2-3,TRBV5-4,TGTGCCAGCAGCTTGGGGGGACGAGATCCTAGCACAGATACGCAGTATTTT,CASSLGGRDPSTDTQYF
-,18,-,TRBJ2-4,TRBV19,TGTGCCAGTAGTATATCCCCCCTCGCTCTGAGCCAAAAAGCCATTCAGTACTTC,CASSISPLALSQKAIQYF
-,13,once,TRBJ1-1,TRBV11-2,TGTGCCAGCAGTCTACAGGGACCCACTGAAGCTTTCTTT,CASSLQGPTEAFF
-,14,-,TRBJ2-5,TRBV6-1,TGTGCCAGCAGTACACGGACACAGCAAGAGACCCAGTACTTC,CASSTRTQQETQYF
TRBD2,16,-,TRBJ2-7,TRBV6-5,TGTGCCAGCAGTTTGACCGGACTAGCGGGAGCCTACGAGCAGTACTTC,CASSLTGLAGAYEQYF
-,11,-,TRBJ2-5,TRBV6-6,TGTGCCAGCAGGGCGCCTGGAGAGCAGTACTTC,CASRAPGEQYF
-,15,-,TRBJ2-2,TRBV6-5,TGTGCCAGCAGCCGAAGGGCAGCTAACACCGGGGAGCTGTTTTTT,CASSRRAANTGELFF
-,13,-,TRBJ1-1,TRBV2,TGTGCCAGCAGTGGGGACGGTTATACTGAAGCTTTCTTT,CASSGDGYTEAFF
-,13,-,TRBJ1-1,TRBV7-3,TGTGCCAGCAGCTTAGCAAGGAACACTGAAGCTTTCTTT,CASSLARNTEAFF
-,17,-,TRBJ1-6,TRBV19,TGTGCCAGTAGTACCCACTACACTCCCGCCGGGAGGACACCCCTCCACTTT,CASSTHYTPAGRTPLHF
-,18,-,TRBJ2-4,TRBV6-1,TGTGCCAGCAGTGAAGCTAGTACGAGGCAGGGAGCCAAAAACATTCAGTACTTC,CASSEASTRQGAKNIQYF
-,14,-,TRBJ2-3,TRBV27,TGTGCCAGCAGTTTAAGGGGTTGGACAGATACGCAGTATTTT,CASSLRGWTDTQYF
TRBD1,13,-,TRBJ2-5,TRBV7-8,TGTGCCAGCAGTAGGGACAGGGGAGAGACCCAGTACTTC,CASSRDRGETQYF
-,13,-,TRBJ1-6,TRBV6-4,TGTGCCAGCATGTCTTCCCCCAATTCACCCCTCCACTTT,CASMSSPNSPLHF
-,14,-,TRBJ1-3,TRBV13,TGTGCCAGCAGCCCCCAGACAGCTGGAAACACCATATATTTT,CASSPQTAGNTIYF
-,13,few,TRBJ1-4,TRBV28,TGTGCCAGCAGTTCCAGAGACCCTCGAAAACTGTTTTTT,CASSSRDPRKLFF
-,12,-,TRBJ1-4,TRBV2,TGTGCCAGCAGTGCTGGGGGCGAAAAACTGTTTTTT,CASSAGGEKLFF
-,12,-,TRBJ1-6,TRBV25-1,TGTGCCAGCACACAAGGGGATTCACCCCTCCACTTT,CASTQGDSPLHF
-,15,-,TRBJ1-1,TRBV7-9,TGTGCCAGCAGCTTATGGACTGCCCCTGGCACTGAAGCTTTCTTT,CASSLWTAPGTEAFF
-,16,-,TRBJ1-1,TRBV28,TGTGCCAGCAGTGGGGAAATCTGGGGTATTGGCGCTGAAGCTTTCTTT,CASSGEIWGIGAEAFF
-,14,-,TRBJ1-1,TRBV19,TGTGCCAGTATAAGGGACCTCGGGGTGACTGAAGCTTTCTTT,CASIRDLGVTEAFF